The following is a TCR beta chain sequence with its context. What it binds is unknown. The data were produced by immunoSEQ multiplex PCR, yet TCRdb's version contains in-frame clones alone and is incomplete. The data hold 70,000 to 95,000 clones, with 88% observed a single time. This entry comes from a study of identifying expanded T cells in peripheral blood. No infections or other immune events were documented during collection. Deletions cut 0 bases from V and 3 bases from J, with 6 bases between. CDR3 length equals 13 residues. Germline CDR1 reads KGHSH; CDR2 reads LQKENI. Points from the study as a whole: Two-week clone count variance significantly increased as total template count grew. Over around two and four weeks, about 15 and 19 clones changed, versus 1.2 between replicates.

This TCR was sampled from a person aged 18 to 70 in good health. The rearrangement joins TRBV18 to TRBJ2-7; D remains unclear. Source material: blood. CDR3 residues: CASSPPNSYEQYF. In DNA form, the CDR3 reads TGTGCCAGCTCACCACCCAACAGCTACGAGCAGTACTTC.